The clone carrying this TCR beta chain appeared a few times. Antigen: not known. Germline V lookup: CDR1 MNHEY, CDR2 SMNVEV (reference sequence). CDR3 length equals 12 residues. Germline trimming cut 6 bases from V and 6 bases from J; bases unmatched to any gene: 1. Any patient presenting with uncontrolled infection, other autoimmune disease, pregnancy or lactation was left out. Amplified regions were TCR beta CDR3 sequences from RNA transcripts. A first-round RT-PCR of the TCR CDR3 used the HTBI primer set. From the multiplex PCR reads, TCRdb called clonotypes with MiXCR, one entry per CDR3 protein. This sample has hundreds of thousands of distinct CDR3 sequences, with around 15% found just once. The data were taken from a study of T cells in Graves' hyperthyroidism and ophthalmopathy. Regarding the study as a whole: Ophthalmopathy was distinguished from stable hyperthyroidism by 13 V-J signatures. Most expanded thyroid clonotypes above 0.001 also appeared in blood. Ophthalmopathy was identified by the model a median around 6.9 months ahead of onset.

This TCR was sampled from a woman younger than 35 with Graves' hyperthyroidism. Sequencing was done on a sample of blood. The V gene is TRBV27, the J gene TRBJ2-1; 8 bases align to TRBD1. CDR3 region: CASRTGANEQFF. The DNA of the CDR3 is TGTGCCAGCAGGACAGGGGCCAATGAGCAGTTCTTC.